The rows below give T cell receptor beta chains drawn from one sample of a study of cytomegalovirus exposure and HLA in healthy donors. The repertoire was sequenced with immunoSEQ multiplex PCR; TCRdb's copy has only in-frame clones and lacks some. The data show 200,000 to 250,000 clones, 82% seen once. Sequencing was performed on PBMCs. Receptors were obtained from a woman in her forties in good health and CMV-seropositive. Each CDR3 is given with its conserved first and last residue. Each record gives: clone size, V gene, J gene, D gene, CDR3 DNA, CDR3 protein. D genes are given only for firm matches. Where a row states a size, it is once, few, many or the class of an expanded clone; other rows omit it.

NA	TRBV11-2	TRBJ1-5	TRBD1	TGTGCCAGCAGTGAGTCAGGGGGCTACTGGCCCCAGCATTTT	CASSESGGYWPQHF
once	TRBV27	TRBJ2-3	TRBD1	TGTGCCAGCACTAGTTACAGGGGTTTGAACACAGATACGCAGTATTTT	CASTSYRGLNTDTQYF
NA	TRBV7-2	TRBJ2-2	NA	TGTGCCAGCAGCTTAGTTTGGGGGCCTGGGAACGGGGAGCTGTTTTTT	CASSLVWGPGNGELFF
NA	TRBV14	TRBJ2-2	NA	TGTGCCAGCAGCCAAGCGGCAGGGCTCACCGGGGAGCTGTTTTTT	CASSQAAGLTGELFF
few	TRBV6-1	TRBJ1-1	TRBD1	TGTGCCAGCAGTAACCAAGGACAGGGCAGCACTGAAGCTTTCTTT	CASSNQGQGSTEAFF
NA	TRBV7-2	TRBJ1-6	NA	TGTGCCAGCAGCTTGGAGAGCTCCTATAATTCACCCCTCCACTTT	CASSLESSYNSPLHF
NA	TRBV5-1	TRBJ2-7	NA	TGCGCCAGCAGCTTGTGGGGGCGGGAGACTTGTAGCGACGAGCAGTACTTC	CASSLWGRETCSDEQYF
NA	TRBV11-3	TRBJ2-2	NA	TGTGCCAGCAGCTGGGGGGAGGCGGGCGGGGAGCTGTTTTTT	CASSWGEAGGELFF
NA	TRBV27	TRBJ2-5	NA	TGTGCCAGCAGCCTGCGAGCGTACGTTCAGACCCAGTACTTC	CASSLRAYVQTQYF
NA	TRBV6-5	TRBJ1-4	TRBD1	TGTGCCAGCCGACCGGGACAGGGGGATGAAAAACTGTTTTTT	CASRPGQGDEKLFF
NA	TRBV5-6	TRBJ1-2	NA	TGTGCCAGCAGCTTGGACAGGAGGGATGGCTACACCTTC	CASSLDRRDGYTF
NA	TRBV9	TRBJ1-1	NA	TGTGCCAGCAGCCCGGGGCGGGGGAGAACTGAAGCTTTCTTT	CASSPGRGRTEAFF
NA	TRBV6-6	TRBJ2-2	NA	TGTGCCAGCAGGAAAGGACAGTCGAACACCGGGGAGCTGTTTTTT	CASRKGQSNTGELFF
NA	TRBV6-1	TRBJ2-1	TRBD2	TGTGCCAGCAGCGGACTAGCGGCGTGGGACAATGAGCAGTTCTTC	CASSGLAAWDNEQFF
NA	TRBV5-8	TRBJ1-5	NA	TGTGCCAGCAGCTTTAGAAATCAGCCCCAGCATTTT	CASSFRNQPQHF
once	TRBV4-1	TRBJ2-7	NA	TGCGCCAGCAGCCCAGGACAGTTCAACCTCTACGAGCAGTACTTC	CASSPGQFNLYEQYF
NA	TRBV28	TRBJ2-1	NA	TGTGCCAGCAGTTTATATTCCAGGGCGGTTGAGCAGTTCTTC	CASSLYSRAVEQFF
NA	TRBV30	TRBJ1-2	TRBD1	TGTGCCTGGAGTGATCCGGGACAGGGGGCCTATGGCTACACCTTC	CAWSDPGQGAYGYTF